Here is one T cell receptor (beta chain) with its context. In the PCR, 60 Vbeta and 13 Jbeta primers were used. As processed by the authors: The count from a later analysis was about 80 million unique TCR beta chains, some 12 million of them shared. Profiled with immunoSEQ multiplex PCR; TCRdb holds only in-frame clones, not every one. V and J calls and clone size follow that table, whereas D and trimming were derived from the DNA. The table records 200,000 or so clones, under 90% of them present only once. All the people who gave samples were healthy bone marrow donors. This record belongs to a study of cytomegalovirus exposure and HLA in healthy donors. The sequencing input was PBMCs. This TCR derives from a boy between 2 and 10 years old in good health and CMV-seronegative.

CDR3 nucleotides: TGTGCCAGTAGTATAGGATTGATCGGGACAGATACGCAGTATTTT. It specifies CASSIGLIGTDTQYF. The chain recombines TRBV19 with TRBJ2-3; D unresolved. CDR1 and CDR2 from the germline V gene are LNHDA and SQIVND (reference sequence). The CDR3 sequence is 15 residues long. Trimming took off 1 base at V and 3 bases at J, with 11 bases between the two ends. The variable domain in full, completed from reference TRBV19 and TRBJ2-3, reads DGGITQSPKYLFRKEGQNVTLSCEQNLNHDAMYWYRQDPGQGLRLIYYSQIVNDFQKGDIAEGYSVSREKKESFPLTVTSAQKNPTAFYLCASSIGLIGTDTQYFGPGTRLTVL.